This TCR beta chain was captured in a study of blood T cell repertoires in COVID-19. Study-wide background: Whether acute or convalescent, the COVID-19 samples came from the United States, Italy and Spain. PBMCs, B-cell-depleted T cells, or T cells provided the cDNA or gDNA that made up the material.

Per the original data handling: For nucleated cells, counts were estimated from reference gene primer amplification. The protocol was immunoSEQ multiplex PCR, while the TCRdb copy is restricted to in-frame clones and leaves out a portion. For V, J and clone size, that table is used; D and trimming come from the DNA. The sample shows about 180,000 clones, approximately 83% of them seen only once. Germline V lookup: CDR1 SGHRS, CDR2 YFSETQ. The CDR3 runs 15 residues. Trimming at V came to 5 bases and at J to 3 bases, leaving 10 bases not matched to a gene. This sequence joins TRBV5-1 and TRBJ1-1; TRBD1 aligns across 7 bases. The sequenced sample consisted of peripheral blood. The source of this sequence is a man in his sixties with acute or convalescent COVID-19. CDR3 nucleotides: TGCGCCAGCAGTCTCACCGGGACAGCAGACACTGAAGCTTTCTTT. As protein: CASSLTGTADTEAFF.